Listed below are T cell receptor beta chains from one sample, sequenced in a study of CD4 and CD8 cells across lung adenocarcinoma regions. TCRdb processed the PCR reads anew with MiXCR; each CDR3 protein has one entry. The table shows over 10,000 distinct CDR3 sequences, with about 50% occurring only once. The sequenced sample was CD8+ T cells from the margin of a lung tumor. All receptors derive from a female donor with lung adenocarcinoma. The CD4 and CD8 labels of this study may be unreliable. Both conserved end residues are part of each CDR3. A D gene is named only where the DNA matches it firmly. Clone sizes are given selectively: once, few, many, or a class where the clone is expanded.

>TRBV10-3|TRBD2|TRBJ2-1|NA
TGTGCCATCAGTGAGCTCGGGGAGCGGGAGGGGCGACTCCACAATGAGCAGTTCTTC
CAISELGEREGRLHNEQFF
>TRBV12-3/TRBV12-4|TRBD2|TRBJ2-3|NA
TGTGCCAGCAGCCCGGGAGGGGGGGGAGAGACAGATACGCAGTATTTC
CASSPGGGGETDTQYF
>TRBV24-1|NA|TRBJ2-1|NA
TGTGCCATCTCAAGCGGGTCCAATGAGCAGTTCTTC
CAISSGSNEQFF
>TRBV10-3|NA|TRBJ2-5|NA
TGTGCGGGGCTGGGGGGCCGGAACCAAGACACCCAGTACTTC
CAGLGGRNQDTQYF
>TRBV6-5|NA|TRBJ2-5|NA
TGTGCCAGCAGTTACTCAGTGTCGGGGGCGAAAGAGACCCAGTACTTC
CASSYSVSGAKETQYF
>TRBV10-1|NA|TRBJ2-2|NA
TGCGCCAGCAGTCGGGATTCGAACACCGGGGAGCTGTTTTTT
CASSRDSNTGELFF
>TRBV4-2|TRBD2|TRBJ2-4|NA
TGTGCCAGCAGCCCGACTCCCGGAGTAGCGGGGGTGCGAGCCACAAATACTCAGTACTTC
CASSPTPGVAGVRATNTQYF
>TRBV6-1|TRBD1|TRBJ2-3|NA
TGTGCCAGCAGGGCCCGGGACAGGCAAAACACAGATACGCAGTATTTT
CASRARDRQNTDTQYF
>TRBV7-2|NA|TRBJ2-2|few
TGTGCCAGCGGCTTAGACAGGACTATGGGCGCCGGGGAGCTGTTTTTT
CASGLDRTMGAGELFF
>TRBV7-6|NA|TRBJ1-6|NA
TGTGCCAGCAGCTTAGCTCCGGGAACGCGATCACCCCTCCACTTT
CASSLAPGTRSPLHF
>TRBV6-1|NA|TRBJ1-5|NA
TGTGCCAGCAGTGACGAGGGGACGGCTAGCAATCAGCCCCAGCATTTT
CASSDEGTASNQPQHF
>TRBV6-1|NA|TRBJ2-4|once
TGTGCCAGCAGGGGCCTGGGGGGCCTAGACAAAGACACCCAGTACTTC
CASRGLGGLDKDTQYF
>TRBV6-8|NA|TRBJ2-3|NA
TGTGCCGGGGGCAGTGTGGCAGAGACGCAGTACTTT
CAGGSVAETQYF
>TRBV6-5|NA|TRBJ2-5|NA
NA
CASILGQWGEQYF